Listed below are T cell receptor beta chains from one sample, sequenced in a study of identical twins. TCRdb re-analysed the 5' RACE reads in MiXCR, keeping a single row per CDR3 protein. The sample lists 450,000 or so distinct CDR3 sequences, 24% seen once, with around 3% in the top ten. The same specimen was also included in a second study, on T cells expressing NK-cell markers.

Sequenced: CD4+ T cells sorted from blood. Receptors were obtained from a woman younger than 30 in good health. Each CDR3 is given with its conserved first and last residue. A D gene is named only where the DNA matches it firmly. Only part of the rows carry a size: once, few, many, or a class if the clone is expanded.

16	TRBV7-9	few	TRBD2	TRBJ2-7	CASSGLAGGNSYEQYF	TGTGCCAGCAGTGGACTAGCGGGAGGGAATTCCTACGAGCAGTACTTC
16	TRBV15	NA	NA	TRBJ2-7	CATSRAGQKPVYEQYF	TGTGCCACCAGCAGAGCTGGGCAAAAGCCAGTCTACGAGCAGTACTTC
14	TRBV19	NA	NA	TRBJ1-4	CASRGIATNEKLFF	TGTGCCAGTAGGGGTATTGCAACTAATGAAAAACTGTTTTTT
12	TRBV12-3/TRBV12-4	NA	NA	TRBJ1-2	CASTVGVEGYTF	TGTGCCAGCACCGTGGGGGTTGAGGGCTACACCTTC
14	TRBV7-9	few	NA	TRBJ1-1	CASSSGRSDTEAFF	TGTGCCAGCAGCTCGGGACGGTCGGACACTGAAGCTTTCTTT
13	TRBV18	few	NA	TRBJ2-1	CASSPPTDNEQFF	TGTGCCAGCTCACCACCGACAGACAATGAGCAGTTCTTC
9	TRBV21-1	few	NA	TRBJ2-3	CASNYTQYF	TGTGCCAGTAATTATACGCAGTATTTT
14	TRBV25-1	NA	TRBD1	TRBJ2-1	CASAGTGSYNEQFF	TGTGCCAGCGCCGGGACAGGGTCCTACAATGAGCAGTTCTTC
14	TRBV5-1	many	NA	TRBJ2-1	CASSFGGTYNEQFF	TGCGCCAGCAGCTTTGGGGGGACTTACAATGAGCAGTTCTTC
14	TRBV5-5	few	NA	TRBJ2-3	CASMADWGTDTQYF	TGTGCCAGCATGGCCGACTGGGGCACAGATACGCAGTATTTT
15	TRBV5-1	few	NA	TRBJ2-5	CASSARTAYQETQYF	TGCGCCAGCAGCGCACGGACGGCTTACCAAGAGACCCAGTACTTC
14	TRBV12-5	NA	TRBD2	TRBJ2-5	CASGKTSGETTQYF	TGTGCTAGTGGGAAGACTAGCGGAGAAACCACCCAGTACTTC
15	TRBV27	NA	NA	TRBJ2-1	CASSTRTQTYNEQFF	TGTGCCAGCAGTACCCGGACACAGACCTACAATGAGCAGTTCTTC
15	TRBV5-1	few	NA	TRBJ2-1	CASSFGQDDYNEQFF	TGCGCCAGCAGCTTCGGCCAGGACGACTACAATGAGCAGTTCTTC
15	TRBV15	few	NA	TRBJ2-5	CATSRDPSAQETQYF	TGTGCCACCAGCAGGGACCCTAGCGCCCAAGAGACCCAGTACTTC
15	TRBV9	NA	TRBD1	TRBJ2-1	CASSVRDSIVNEQFF	TGTGCCAGCAGCGTTCGGGACAGTATAGTTAATGAGCAGTTCTTC
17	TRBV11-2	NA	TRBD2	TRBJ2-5	CASSNPWLAGGGETQYF	TGTGCCAGCAGCAACCCCTGGCTAGCGGGAGGAGGAGAGACCCAGTACTTC
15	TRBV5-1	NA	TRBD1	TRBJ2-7	CASSPRDRGSYEQYF	TGCGCCAGCAGCCCCCGGGACAGGGGCTCCTACGAGCAGTACTTC
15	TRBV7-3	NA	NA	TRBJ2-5	CASSLTRDLQETQYF	TGTGCCAGCAGCTTAACCCGGGACCTCCAAGAGACCCAGTACTTC
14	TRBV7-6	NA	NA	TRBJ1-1	CASSQSPANTEAFF	TGTGCCAGCAGCCAATCCCCAGCGAACACTGAAGCTTTCTTT
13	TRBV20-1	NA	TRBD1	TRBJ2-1	CSARAGGYNEQFF	TGCAGTGCTAGGGCAGGGGGTTACAATGAGCAGTTCTTC
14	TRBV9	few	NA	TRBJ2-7	CASSARPDYYEQYF	TGTGCCAGCAGCGCTCGACCCGATTATTACGAGCAGTACTTC
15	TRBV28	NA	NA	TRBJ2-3	CASRLGWGSTDTQYF	TGTGCCAGCAGACTAGGGTGGGGCAGCACAGATACGCAGTATTTT
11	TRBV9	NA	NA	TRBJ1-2	CASSGTEEVTF	TGTGCCAGCAGCGGTACAGAGGAGGTCACCTTC
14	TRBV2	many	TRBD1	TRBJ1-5	CASSAQTGAQPQHF	TGTGCCAGCAGTGCCCAGACAGGGGCCCAGCCCCAGCATTTT
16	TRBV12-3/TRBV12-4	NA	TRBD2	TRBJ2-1	CASRLSGGSSYNEQFF	TGTGCCAGCAGACTTAGCGGGGGGAGCTCCTACAATGAGCAGTTCTTC
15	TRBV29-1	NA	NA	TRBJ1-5	CSVEGSGGVTDTQHF	TGCAGCGTTGAGGGTAGCGGGGGTGTAACAGATACGCAGCATTTT
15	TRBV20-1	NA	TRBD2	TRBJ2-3	CSARDARGEGDTQYF	TGCAGTGCTAGAGACGCGCGGGGGGAGGGAGATACGCAGTATTTT
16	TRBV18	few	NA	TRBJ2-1	CASSAWDPGIYNEQFF	TGTGCCAGCTCGGCCTGGGACCCCGGGATATACAATGAGCAGTTCTTC
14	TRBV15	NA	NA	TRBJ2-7	CATSPGTEAYEQYF	TGTGCCACCAGCCCCGGGACTGAAGCCTACGAGCAGTACTTC
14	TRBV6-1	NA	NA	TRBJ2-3	CASMGSPSTDTQYF	TGTGCCAGCATGGGTTCCCCTAGCACAGATACGCAGTATTTT
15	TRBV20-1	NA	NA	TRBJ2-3	CSARTAVGGPDTQYF	TGCAGTGCTAGGACCGCGGTAGGAGGGCCAGATACGCAGTATTTT
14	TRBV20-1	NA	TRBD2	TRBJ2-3	CSAPTSGRKDTQYF	TGCAGTGCGCCGACTAGCGGGAGAAAAGATACGCAGTATTTT
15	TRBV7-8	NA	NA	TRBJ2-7	CARSVARVGAYEQYF	TGTGCCAGAAGCGTAGCCAGGGTAGGAGCCTACGAGCAGTACTTC
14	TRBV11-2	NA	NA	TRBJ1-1	CASSLTAMNTEAFF	TGTGCCAGCAGCTTAACAGCAATGAACACTGAAGCTTTCTTT
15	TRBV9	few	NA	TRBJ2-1	CASSVEGGGRREQFF	TGTGCCAGCAGCGTAGAGGGGGGAGGGCGGCGGGAGCAGTTCTTC
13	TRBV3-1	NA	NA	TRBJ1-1	CASSTTGISEAFF	TGTGCCAGCAGCACCACAGGGATCTCTGAAGCTTTCTTT
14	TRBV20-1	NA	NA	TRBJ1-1	CSASRQTMNTEAFF	TGCAGTGCTAGCCGACAGACTATGAACACTGAAGCTTTCTTT
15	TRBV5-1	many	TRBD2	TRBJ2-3	CASSFRLAATDTQYF	TGCGCCAGCAGCTTCAGACTAGCGGCCACAGATACGCAGTATTTT
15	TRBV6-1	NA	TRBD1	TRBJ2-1	CASSKGTGIYNEQFF	TGTGCCAGCAGCAAGGGGACAGGGATTTACAATGAGCAGTTCTTC
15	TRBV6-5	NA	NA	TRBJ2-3	CASSYSGTSTDTQYF	TGTGCCAGCAGTTATTCGGGGACCTCCACAGATACGCAGTATTTT
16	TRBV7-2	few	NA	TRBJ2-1	CASSLAPKRSYNEQFF	TGTGCCAGCAGCTTAGCCCCAAAGCGCTCCTACAATGAGCAGTTCTTC